These T cell receptor beta chains were read from a single sample in a study of early T cells in non-severe SARS-CoV-2 infection. In TCRdb, the 5' RACE reads were re-called with MiXCR into one record per CDR3 protein. The data show some 45,000 distinct CDR3 sequences, roughly 7% seen once. Sequencing used whole blood. The receptors shown here come from an adult who was a healthcare worker with PCR-confirmed SARS-CoV-2 infection or an uninfected control (not recorded which). Each CDR3 is given with its conserved first and last residue. Fields, in order: V gene, D gene, J gene, clone size, CDR3 DNA, CDR3 protein. The D gene is left open where the match is weak. Some rows have no size entry. The others give once, few or many, or a class for an expanded clone.

V: TRBV2; D: .; J: TRBJ2-7; size: many; DNA: TGTGCCAGCAGTGAAGGGCAGGGAATTTCATACGAGCAGTACTTC; CDR3: CASSEGQGISYEQYF
V: TRBV3-1; D: TRBD2; J: TRBJ2-1; size: many; DNA: TGTGCCAGCAGCCCCTTGGGGGGGAGGACCTACAATGAGCAGTTCTTC; CDR3: CASSPLGGRTYNEQFF
V: TRBV12-3/TRBV12-4; D: .; J: TRBJ2-7; size: many; DNA: TGTGCCAGCAGTTTGAGCACCCGATATCAACCTTACGAGCAGTACTTC; CDR3: CASSLSTRYQPYEQYF
V: TRBV20-1; D: .; J: TRBJ1-2; size: few; DNA: TGCAGTGCTACGGGGGGAGTAAACTATGGCTACACCTTC; CDR3: CSATGGVNYGYTF
V: TRBV24-1; D: .; J: TRBJ2-1; size: many; DNA: TGTGCCACCAGTGATTCCTATTACAATGAGCAGTTCTTC; CDR3: CATSDSYYNEQFF
V: TRBV29-1; D: .; J: TRBJ2-1; size: few; DNA: TGCAGCGTTGACGGTTTGTCCCGAGGTGATGAGCAGTTCTTC; CDR3: CSVDGLSRGDEQFF
V: TRBV12-3/TRBV12-4; D: TRBD1; J: TRBJ2-2; size: many; DNA: TGTGCCAGCAGGAAACCGGGACAGGGGGATACCGGGGAGCTGTTTTTT; CDR3: CASRKPGQGDTGELFF
V: TRBV11-2; D: .; J: TRBJ2-7; size: many; DNA: TGTGCCAGCAGCTTTCTCGGACAGCAATCAAGCTACGAGCAGTACTTC; CDR3: CASSFLGQQSSYEQYF
V: TRBV27; D: .; J: TRBJ1-2; size: many; DNA: TGTGCCAGCAGTTCCCTGACGGGGGGGAACCGAAACTATGGCTACACCTTC; CDR3: CASSSLTGGNRNYGYTF
V: TRBV4-1; D: .; J: TRBJ2-3; size: many; DNA: TGCGCCAGCAGCCAAAACCGCGGGGACCGACCTTACACAGATACGCAGTATTTT; CDR3: CASSQNRGDRPYTDTQYF
V: TRBV20-1; D: TRBD2; J: TRBJ2-3; size: .; DNA: TGCAGTGCTGAGACTAGCGGCACAGATACGCAGTATTTT; CDR3: CSAETSGTDTQYF
V: TRBV6-1; D: .; J: TRBJ2-1; size: .; DNA: TGTGCCAGCAGTGAAGCCCTAGATTCCGTGCAGTTCTTC; CDR3: CASSEALDSVQFF
V: TRBV13; D: .; J: TRBJ1-2; size: many; DNA: TGTGCCAGCAGCTTAGGCCCCGGAGTTGCGGATGGCTACACCTTC; CDR3: CASSLGPGVADGYTF
V: TRBV7-9; D: .; J: TRBJ2-5; size: .; DNA: TGTGCCAGCAGCCCGCATAATACGAACCAGTACTTC; CDR3: CASSPHNTNQYF
V: TRBV4-3; D: .; J: TRBJ1-1; size: few; DNA: TGCGCCAGCAGCCAAGAAATCATGAACACTGAAGCTTTCTTT; CDR3: CASSQEIMNTEAFF
V: TRBV7-9; D: TRBD2; J: TRBJ2-5; size: many; DNA: TGTGCCAGCAGCAGGAACAAGGGAGGGTACCAAGAGACCCAGTACTTC; CDR3: CASSRNKGGYQETQYF
V: TRBV5-1; D: TRBD2; J: TRBJ2-3; size: .; DNA: TGCGCCAGCAGCTCCGGAAGCGGGGGCCCTAGCACAGATACGCAGTATTTT; CDR3: CASSSGSGGPSTDTQYF
V: TRBV28; D: .; J: TRBJ1-2; size: .; DNA: TGTGCCAGCAGTAAAGATGGGGGAATCGGCTACACCTTC; CDR3: CASSKDGGIGYTF
V: TRBV30; D: .; J: TRBJ1-3; size: few; DNA: TGTGCCTGGAGATCAAGGGGGTCCGGTGGAAACACCATATATTTT; CDR3: CAWRSRGSGGNTIYF
V: TRBV7-2; D: .; J: TRBJ1-2; size: .; DNA: TGTGCCAGCACCACCACCGCGACGGCTGGCTACACCTTC; CDR3: CASTTTATAGYTF
V: TRBV12-3/TRBV12-4; D: TRBD2; J: TRBJ2-3; size: few; DNA: TGTGCCAGCACGACTGGGGGGGTTGGAGATACGCAGTATTTT; CDR3: CASTTGGVGDTQYF
V: TRBV3-1; D: TRBD1; J: TRBJ1-5; size: few; DNA: TGTGCCAGCAGCCAACAAGGGACAGGCGGCAATCAGCCCCAGCATTTT; CDR3: CASSQQGTGGNQPQHF
V: TRBV11-2; D: .; J: TRBJ2-1; size: many; DNA: TGTGCCAGCATCTTAGAGGGGATCGCCTCCTACAATGAGCAGTTCTTC; CDR3: CASILEGIASYNEQFF
V: TRBV18; D: .; J: TRBJ1-1; size: many; DNA: TGTGCCAGCGAGCAGGGTTTAGACACTGAAGCTTTCTTT; CDR3: CASEQGLDTEAFF
V: TRBV7-6; D: .; J: TRBJ1-6; size: many; DNA: TGTGCCAGCAGCCTTAATCTACAGGGTTCAAGCCAGAATTCACCCCTCCACTTT; CDR3: CASSLNLQGSSQNSPLHF
V: TRBV20-1; D: TRBD1; J: TRBJ2-7; size: few; DNA: TGCAGTGCCACCGGGACAGGGGGCTTCTACGAGCAGTACTTC; CDR3: CSATGTGGFYEQYF
V: TRBV6-2/TRBV6-3; D: TRBD2; J: TRBJ2-3; size: few; DNA: TGTGCCAGCAGTCTGAGACTAGCGGGAGACACAGATACGCAGTATTTT; CDR3: CASSLRLAGDTDTQYF
V: TRBV20-1; D: TRBD2; J: TRBJ2-7; size: few; DNA: TGCAGTGCTCGGACTAGCGCGGGTTCCTACGAGCAGTACTTC; CDR3: CSARTSAGSYEQYF
V: TRBV24-1; D: TRBD1; J: TRBJ1-1; size: many; DNA: TGTGCCACCAGTGACCCCCGGGACAGGGAGGGGACTGAAGCTTTCTTT; CDR3: CATSDPRDREGTEAFF
V: TRBV29-1; D: .; J: TRBJ2-2; size: .; DNA: TGCAGCGTTGGTGACCTTCCGAACACCGGGGAGCTGTTTTTT; CDR3: CSVGDLPNTGELFF
V: TRBV29-1; D: TRBD1; J: TRBJ1-2; size: many; DNA: TGCAGCGTTGAAAACCTCGGGACAGGGCATGGCTACACCTTC; CDR3: CSVENLGTGHGYTF
V: TRBV6-5; D: .; J: TRBJ2-4; size: .; DNA: TGTGCCAGCAGTCCGCTCATCGGACGGCTAGCCAAAAACATTCAGTACTTC; CDR3: CASSPLIGRLAKNIQYF
V: TRBV7-3; D: TRBD1; J: TRBJ2-3; size: .; DNA: TGTGCCACTGGACAGGGGACGACAGATACGCAGTATTTT; CDR3: CATGQGTTDTQYF
V: TRBV12-3/TRBV12-4; D: .; J: TRBJ2-1; size: many; DNA: TGTGCCAGCGTCTGGCGAGGCAATGAGCAGTTCTTC; CDR3: CASVWRGNEQFF
V: TRBV7-9; D: .; J: TRBJ2-7; size: many; DNA: TGTGCCAGCAGCACTTCTTACAGGGATTTCTACGAGCAGTACTTC; CDR3: CASSTSYRDFYEQYF
V: TRBV18; D: .; J: TRBJ1-6; size: few; DNA: TGTGCCAGCTCATCTGAACAGGGCTCCTATAATTCACCCCTCCACTTT; CDR3: CASSSEQGSYNSPLHF
V: TRBV24-1; D: .; J: TRBJ2-1; size: .; DNA: TGTGCCACCTCGTGGGGGCAGGGTAGAGACAATGAGCAGTTCTTC; CDR3: CATSWGQGRDNEQFF
V: TRBV7-9; D: .; J: TRBJ2-7; size: .; DNA: TGTGCCAGCAGCTTAGAGGGTCCCTCGGCCGAGCAGTACTTC; CDR3: CASSLEGPSAEQYF
V: TRBV27; D: .; J: TRBJ2-7; size: many; DNA: TGTGCCAGCAGTCCCTTTGGTGGTTCCTACGAGCAGTACTTC; CDR3: CASSPFGGSYEQYF
V: TRBV10-3; D: .; J: TRBJ1-5; size: .; DNA: TGTGCCATCAGTGAGTCGGGGCTCAATCAGCCCCAGCATTTT; CDR3: CAISESGLNQPQHF
V: TRBV4-2; D: TRBD2; J: TRBJ2-1; size: many; DNA: TGTGCCAGCAGCTTACGGACTAGCGGGGGGCGCAATGAGCAGTTCTTC; CDR3: CASSLRTSGGRNEQFF